The 21 T cell receptor beta chains presented below share a single source sample, sequenced in a study of blood T cell repertoires in COVID-19. Libraries were prepared by immunoSEQ multiplex PCR; TCRdb keeps only in-frame clonotypes and omits some of them. The sample records around 500,000 clones, more than 85% being singletons. Sequenced material: PBMCs or T cells enriched from blood (not recorded which). These receptors were collected from a woman in her fifties or sixties who had recovered from COVID-19.

This rearrangement joins TRBV7-9 to TRBJ1-2; 8 nucleotides line up with TRBD1. The CDR3 runs to 14 residues. V lost 5 bases to trimming and J lost 3 bases; unmatched junction nucleotides: 5. In germline, CDR1 is SEHNR, CDR2 FQNEAQ (reference sequence). The CDR3 coding sequence is TGTGCCAGCAGCCATGGGACAGGATACTATGGCTACACCTTC. Its translation is CASSHGTGYYGYTF.

V is TRBV10-1 and J is TRBJ1-4; perhaps TRBD1 as D (5 bases). The CDR3 runs 15 residues. From germline, CDR1 is WNHNN and CDR2 SYGVQD (reference sequence). Trimming stripped 0 bases from V and 7 bases from J, with 12 bases between. Written as DNA, the CDR3 is TGCGCCAGCAGTGAGTCGAGGGGAGGAGGTGAAAAACTGTTTTTT. Residues: CASSESRGGGEKLFF.

V and J are TRBV6-5 and TRBJ1-5; 7 bases are a match to TRBD1. The CDR3 loop spans 14 amino acids. CDR1 MNHEY and CDR2 SVGAGI come from the germline V gene. V was clipped by 6 bases and J by 1 base; unmatched bases: 3. The CDR3 DNA reads as TGTGCCAGCAGACAGGGACAGAGCAATCAGCCCCAGCATTTT. Amino acid sequence: CASRQGQSNQPQHF.

The chain links TRBV15 to TRBJ2-7; 7 positions agree with TRBD1. After removal of 6 bases from V and 6 bases from J, the junction contained 8 bases not matched to a gene. This CDR3 has 13 residues. CDR1 and CDR2 from the germline V gene are LNHNV and YYDKDF (reference sequence). CDR3 nucleotides: TGTGCCACCAGTCCGACAGGGCTGGGCGAGCAGTACTTC. Protein sequence: CATSPTGLGEQYF.

The sample holds one count of this clone. V and J are TRBV6-5 and TRBJ2-3; tentative D call: TRBD1 (5 bases). CDR1 is MNHEY, CDR2 SVGAGI, per germline. The CDR3 runs 14 residues. V was trimmed by 2 bases and J by 8 bases, leaving 14 bases between them. CDR3 residues: CASSYGAGRPTQYF. CDR3 DNA sequence: TGTGCCAGCAGTTACGGGGCAGGCAGACCTACGCAGTATTTT.

V and J are TRBV6-2 or TRBV6-3 and TRBJ1-4, with 10 nucleotides matching TRBD1. V trimming: 4 bases; J trimming: 7 bases; junction bases outside the gene matches: 6. Per germline, CDR1 MNHEY and CDR2 SVGEGT. This CDR3 is built from 15 residues. The CDR3 sequence is CASSSPTGGPEKLFF. The CDR3 DNA is TGTGCCAGCAGTTCCCCGACAGGGGGCCCTGAAAAACTGTTTTTT.

This sequence joins TRBV11-3 and TRBJ1-2, with 9 nucleotides matching TRBD1. The CDR3 spans 15 residues. Germline V CDR1 and CDR2: SGHNT, YENEEA. V trimming: 0 bases; J trimming: 8 bases; junction bases outside the gene matches: 7. The CDR3 spells CASSLDPGTGRGYTF. The DNA of the CDR3 is TGTGCCAGCAGCTTAGATCCAGGGACAGGGCGCGGCTACACCTTC.

This chain joins TRBV6-5 and TRBJ1-6, with TRBD1 matching 7 bases. Germline CDR1 is MNHEY and CDR2 is SVGAGI. The V and J ends lost 6 bases and 5 bases, in that order; junction bases with no gene match: 4. The CDR3 is made up of 14 amino acids. CDR3: CASRRDRNNSPLHF. For the CDR3, the DNA is TGTGCCAGCAGAAGGGACAGAAATAATTCACCCCTCCACTTT.

This clone was seen a single time. The chain carries TRBV6-5 and TRBJ1-6, with unresolved D. The CDR3 consists of 15 residues. Germline values: CDR1 MNHEY, CDR2 SVGAGI. V lost 2 bases and J 10 bases, leaving 15 bases between the germline ends. CDR3 amino acids: CASSYRLGEGSPLHF. CDR3 bases: TGTGCCAGCAGTTACCGCCTCGGGGAGGGCTCACCCCTCCACTTT.

V gene TRBV20-1 combines with J gene TRBJ1-2; TRBD1 matches 7 bases. The CDR3 consists of 11 residues. Germline V CDR1 and CDR2: DFQATT, SNEGSKA (reference sequence). The CDR3: CTDRAHYGYTF. CDR3 coding DNA: TGCACCGACAGGGCCCATTATGGCTACACCTTC.

V usage is TRBV30 and J usage is TRBJ1-6, with D perhaps TRBD1 (6 bases). Looked up from germline, CDR1 is GTSNPN and CDR2 is SVGIG (reference sequence). This CDR3 has 14 residues. V was clipped by 0 bases and J by 10 bases, with 13 bases between them. The CDR3, as DNA: TGTGCCTGGAGTGTTACAGGGATCTACTCACCCCTCCACTTT. This codes for CAWSVTGIYSPLHF.

A few counts support this clone. The gene calls are TRBV5-1 and TRBJ1-6; D might be TRBD1 (5 bases). The germline V gene encodes CDR1 SGHRS and CDR2 YFSETQ. The CDR3 length is 15 residues. V lost 4 bases and J lost 7, with 15 bases in between. DNA of the CDR3: TGCGCCAGCAGCCCCATACCAGGGTTCAATTCACCCCTCCACTTT. This translates into CASSPIPGFNSPLHF.

J is TRBJ1-3 and V is TRBV9; 8 bases are shared with TRBD1. V shed 4 bases and J 3 bases; nucleotides not matched to a gene: 9. The CDR3 sequence is 16 residues long. Germline-derived CDR1 and CDR2 are SGDLS and YYNGEE. This CDR3 is CASSPLDRVFGNTIYF. The CDR3 DNA reads as TGTGCCAGCAGCCCCCTGGACAGGGTGTTTGGAAACACCATATATTTT.

The chain recombines TRBV25-1 with TRBJ1-4; TRBD1 might be the D (6 bases). The CDR3 is 15 amino acids. V dropped 5 bases and J dropped 0 bases, with 10 bases sitting between them. Germline lookup yields CDR1 MGHDK and CDR2 SYGVNS. CDR3 residues: CASSLPGATNEKLFF. The CDR3 nucleotides are TGTGCCAGCAGTCTTCCAGGGGCAACTAATGAAAAACTGTTTTTT.

The chain recombines TRBV6-5 with TRBJ1-5, with unresolved D. Germline V lookup: CDR1 MNHEY, CDR2 SVGAGI. The CDR3 sequence is 12 residues long. V was pared by 6 bases and J by 3 bases, with 6 bases between. CDR3 region: CASSGPNQPQHF. In DNA, the CDR3 is TGTGCCAGCAGCGGTCCCAATCAGCCCCAGCATTTT.

This clone has just one count. The V gene is TRBV11-2, the J gene TRBJ1-6; a possible D gene is TRBD1 (6 bases). CDR1 and CDR2 (germline): SGHAT, FQNNGV. Trimming pared 2 bases from V and 10 bases from J, leaving 12 bases between. The CDR3 runs to 14 residues. In DNA, the CDR3 is TGTGCCAGCAGCTTAATGGCAGGGGAATCACCCCTCCACTTT. This gives the protein CASSLMAGESPLHF.

The rearrangement links TRBV25-1 to TRBJ1-2, with D unresolved. Per the germline V gene, CDR1 is MGHDK and CDR2 is SYGVNS. The CDR3 consists of 13 residues. V was clipped by 6 bases and J by 5 bases, with 13 bases between them. The CDR3 loop is CASRGKGGYGYTF. The CDR3 DNA sequence: TGTGCCAGCAGGGGGAAAGGAGGTTATGGCTACACCTTC.

This clone was seen just once. The chain joins TRBV4-2 to TRBJ1-5; D ambiguous. Trimming pared 3 bases from V and 9 bases from J, leaving 15 bases between. The CDR3 is 14 amino acids. Germline-derived CDR1 and CDR2 are LGHNA and YNFKEQ. The CDR3 coding sequence is TGTGCCAGCAGCCAGGAGAGAGAGGGTCGGCCCCAGCATTTT. It yields the protein CASSQEREGRPQHF.

V is TRBV2 and J is TRBJ1-3, with D perhaps TRBD1 (6 bases). Trimming stripped 6 bases from V and 0 bases from J, with 15 bases between. The CDR3 runs 16 residues. Germline CDR1 and CDR2: SNHLY and FYNNEI. DNA of the CDR3: TGTGCCAGCAGGGACCTCGGGACACCCTCTGGAAACACCATATATTTT. Its protein is CASRDLGTPSGNTIYF.

CDR3 in amino acids: CASSQRTGLGYEQYF. The CDR3 DNA follows: TGTGCCAGCAGCCAACGGACAGGGTTAGGCTACGAGCAGTACTTC. The rearrangement uses TRBV7-6 and TRBJ2-7; TRBD1 matches at 8 bases. This CDR3 has 15 amino acids. Looked up from germline, CDR1 is SGHVS and CDR2 is FNYEAQ. V gave up 5 bases and J gave up 3 bases; unmatched junction bases: 9.

J is TRBJ1-1 and V is TRBV7-6, with 7 bases that match TRBD1. Germline trimming cut 4 bases from V and 1 base from J; bases unmatched to any gene: 18. The CDR3 spans 19 residues. Germline V lookup: CDR1 SGHVS, CDR2 FNYEAQ. The CDR3 here is CASSSNPVRQGQRNTEAFF. CDR3 coding DNA: TGTGCCAGCAGCTCCAACCCTGTGAGACAGGGCCAGAGGAACACTGAAGCTTTCTTT.